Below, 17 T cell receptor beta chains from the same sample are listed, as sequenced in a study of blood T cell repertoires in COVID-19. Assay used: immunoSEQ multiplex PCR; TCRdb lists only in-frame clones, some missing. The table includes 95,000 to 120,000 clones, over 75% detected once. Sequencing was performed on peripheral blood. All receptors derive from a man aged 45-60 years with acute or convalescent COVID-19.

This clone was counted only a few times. DNA for the CDR3: TGTGCCTGGAATACACGATATTTGAACACTGAAGCTTTCTTT. Translation gives CAWNTRYLNTEAFF. The chain uses TRBV30 and TRBJ1-1; unclear D gene. This CDR3 contains 14 residues. The germline V gene encodes CDR1 GTSNPN and CDR2 SVGIG (reference sequence). V shed 4 bases and J shed 0 bases, with 12 bases lying between them.

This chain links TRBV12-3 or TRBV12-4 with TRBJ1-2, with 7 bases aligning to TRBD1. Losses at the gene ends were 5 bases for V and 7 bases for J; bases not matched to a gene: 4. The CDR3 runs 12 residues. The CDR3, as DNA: TGTGCCAGCAGTACAGGGGCGGGTGGCTACACCTTC. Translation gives CASSTGAGGYTF.

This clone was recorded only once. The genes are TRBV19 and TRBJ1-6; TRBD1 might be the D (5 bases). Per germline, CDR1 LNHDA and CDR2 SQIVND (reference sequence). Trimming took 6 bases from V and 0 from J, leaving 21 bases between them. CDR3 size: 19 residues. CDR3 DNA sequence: TGTGCCAGTAGCAACCCCTTCGGGCAGGGAAGCTCCTATAATTCACCCCTCCACTTT. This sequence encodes CASSNPFGQGSSYNSPLHF. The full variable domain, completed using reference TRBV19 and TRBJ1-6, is DGGITQSPKYLFRKEGQNVTLSCEQNLNHDAMYWYRQDPGQGLRLIYYSQIVNDFQKGDIAEGYSVSREKKESFPLTVTSAQKNPTAFYLCASSNPFGQGSSYNSPLHFGNGTRLTVT.

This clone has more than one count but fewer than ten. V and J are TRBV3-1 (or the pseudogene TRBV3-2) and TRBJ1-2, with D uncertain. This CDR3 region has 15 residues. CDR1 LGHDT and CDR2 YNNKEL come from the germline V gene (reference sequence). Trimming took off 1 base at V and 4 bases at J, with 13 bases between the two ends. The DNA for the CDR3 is TGTGCCAGCAGCCAAGGCGCGGGATGGGTCTATGGCTACACCTTC. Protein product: CASSQGAGWVYGYTF.

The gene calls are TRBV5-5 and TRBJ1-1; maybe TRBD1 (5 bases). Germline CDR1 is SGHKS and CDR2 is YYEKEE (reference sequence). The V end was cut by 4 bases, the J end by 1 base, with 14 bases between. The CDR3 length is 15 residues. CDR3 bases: TGTGCCAGCAGCAGACAGCCGACAGAGAACACTGAAGCTTTCTTT. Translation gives CASSRQPTENTEAFF.

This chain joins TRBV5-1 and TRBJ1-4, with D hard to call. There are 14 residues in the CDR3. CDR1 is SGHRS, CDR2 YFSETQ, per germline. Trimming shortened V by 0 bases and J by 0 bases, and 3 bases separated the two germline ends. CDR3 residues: CASSLGATNEKLFF. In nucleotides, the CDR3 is TGCGCCAGCAGCTTGGGAGCAACTAATGAAAAACTGTTTTTT.

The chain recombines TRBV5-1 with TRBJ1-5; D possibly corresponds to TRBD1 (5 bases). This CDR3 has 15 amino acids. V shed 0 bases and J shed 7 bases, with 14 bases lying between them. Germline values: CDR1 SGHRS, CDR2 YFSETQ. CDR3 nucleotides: TGCGCCAGCAGCTTGGGGACTCCGGAGGGGCAGCCCCAGCATTTT. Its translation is CASSLGTPEGQPQHF. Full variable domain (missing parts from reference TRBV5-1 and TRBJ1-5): KAGVTQTPRYLIKTRGQQVTLSCSPISGHRSVSWYQQTPGQGLQFLFEYFSETQRNKGNFPGRFSGRQFSNSRSEMNVSTLELGDSALYLCASSLGTPEGQPQHFGDGTRLSIL.

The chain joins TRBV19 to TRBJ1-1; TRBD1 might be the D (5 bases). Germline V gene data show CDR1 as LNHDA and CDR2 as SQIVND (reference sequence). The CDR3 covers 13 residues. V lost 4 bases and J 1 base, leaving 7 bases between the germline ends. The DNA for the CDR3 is TGTGCCAGTAGTAAACAGGAGAACACTGAAGCTTTCTTT. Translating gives CASSKQENTEAFF.

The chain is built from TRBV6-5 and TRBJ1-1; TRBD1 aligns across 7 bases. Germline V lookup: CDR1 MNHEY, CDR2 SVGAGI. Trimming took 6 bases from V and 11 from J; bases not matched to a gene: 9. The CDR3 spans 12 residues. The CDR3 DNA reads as TGTGCCAGCAGCCGGGACAGAAGGTATGCTTTCTTT. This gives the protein CASSRDRRYAFF.

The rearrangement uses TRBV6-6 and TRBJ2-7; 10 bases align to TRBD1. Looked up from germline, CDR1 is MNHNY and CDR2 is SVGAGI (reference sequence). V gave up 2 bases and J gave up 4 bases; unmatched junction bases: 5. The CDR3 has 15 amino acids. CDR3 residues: CASSYVRTGGYEQYF. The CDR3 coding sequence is TGTGCCAGCAGTTACGTGAGGACAGGGGGATACGAGCAGTACTTC.

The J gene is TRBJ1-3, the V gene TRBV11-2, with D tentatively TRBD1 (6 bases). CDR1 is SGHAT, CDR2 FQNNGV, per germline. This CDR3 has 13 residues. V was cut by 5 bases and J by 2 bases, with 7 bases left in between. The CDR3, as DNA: TGTGCCAGCAGCCGGACAGCTGGAAACACCATATATTTT. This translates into CASSRTAGNTIYF. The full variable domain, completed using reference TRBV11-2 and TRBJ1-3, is EAGVAQSPRYKIIEKRQSVAFWCNPISGHATLYWYQQILGQGPKLLIQFQNNGVVDDSQLPKDRFSAERLKGVDSTLKIQPAKLEDSAVYLCASSRTAGNTIYFGEGSWLTVV.

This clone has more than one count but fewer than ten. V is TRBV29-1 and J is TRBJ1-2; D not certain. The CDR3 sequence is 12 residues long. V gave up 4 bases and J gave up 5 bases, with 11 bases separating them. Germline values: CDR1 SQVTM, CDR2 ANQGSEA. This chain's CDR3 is CSVVSGIYGYTF. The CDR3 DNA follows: TGCAGCGTTGTCTCCGGGATATATGGCTACACCTTC.

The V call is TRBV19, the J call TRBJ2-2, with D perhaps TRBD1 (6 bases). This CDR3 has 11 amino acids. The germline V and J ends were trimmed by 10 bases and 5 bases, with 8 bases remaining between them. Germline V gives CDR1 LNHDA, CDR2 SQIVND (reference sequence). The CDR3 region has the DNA TGTGCCATCGACAGGACCGGGGAGCTGTTTTTT. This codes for CAIDRTGELFF. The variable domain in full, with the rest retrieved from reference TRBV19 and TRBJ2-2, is DGGITQSPKYLFRKEGQNVTLSCEQNLNHDAMYWYRQDPGQGLRLIYYSQIVNDFQKGDIAEGYSVSREKKESFPLTVTSAQKNPTAFYLCAIDRTGELFFGEGSRLTVL.

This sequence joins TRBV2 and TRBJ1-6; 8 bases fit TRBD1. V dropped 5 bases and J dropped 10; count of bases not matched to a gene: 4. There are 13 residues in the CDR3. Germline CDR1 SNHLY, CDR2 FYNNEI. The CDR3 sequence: CASSQDRVSPLHF. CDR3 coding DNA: TGTGCCAGCAGTCAGGACAGGGTATCACCCCTCCACTTT.

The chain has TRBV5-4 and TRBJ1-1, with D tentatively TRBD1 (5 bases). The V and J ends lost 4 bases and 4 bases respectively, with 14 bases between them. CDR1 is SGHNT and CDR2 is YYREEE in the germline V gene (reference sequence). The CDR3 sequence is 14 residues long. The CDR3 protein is CASSGDGRPTEAFF. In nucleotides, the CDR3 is TGTGCCAGCAGCGGGGACGGGAGGCCCACTGAAGCTTTCTTT. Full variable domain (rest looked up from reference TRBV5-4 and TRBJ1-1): ETGVTQSPTHLIKTRGQQVTLRCSSQSGHNTVSWYQQALGQGPQFIFQYYREEENGRGNFPPRFSGLQFPNYSSELNVNALELDDSALYLCASSGDGRPTEAFFGQGTRLTVV.

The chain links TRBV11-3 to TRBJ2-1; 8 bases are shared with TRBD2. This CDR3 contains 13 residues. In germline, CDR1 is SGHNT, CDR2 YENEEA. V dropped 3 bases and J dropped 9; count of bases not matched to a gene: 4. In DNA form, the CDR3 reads TGTGCCAGCAGCTTGACTAGCGCGGGTGAGCAGTTCTTC. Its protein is CASSLTSAGEQFF.

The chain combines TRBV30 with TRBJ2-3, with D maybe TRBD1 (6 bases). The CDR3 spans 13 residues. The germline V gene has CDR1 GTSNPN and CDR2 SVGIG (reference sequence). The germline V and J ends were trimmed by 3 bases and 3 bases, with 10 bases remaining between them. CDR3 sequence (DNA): TGTGCCTGGAGGCAACAGGGTACAGATACGCAGTATTTT. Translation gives CAWRQQGTDTQYF.